This note documents a single T cell receptor (beta chain) sequence. This clone was seen only a few times. Its antigen is still unknown. Qualities for individual bases were not recorded, and no much larger clone is one base off. The CDR3 regions of human TCRbeta chains were analyzed by immunosequencing. The original methods were these. TCRs in the repertoires were matched against a reference library of SARS-CoV-2-specific TCRs that had been generated with the MIRA antigen-specificity platform. Breadth was defined as the fraction of unique TCRs that were SARS-CoV-2-associated. Depth was defined as the fraction of total T cells that were SARS-CoV-2-associated. Using the MIRA data, every spike-specific TCR was mapped to the spike region that the TCR reacted to and assigned to either a CD4 or a CD8 class. Log10-transformed breadth and depth values were compared by one-way ANOVA with Sidak's multiple comparisons tests. TCRdb provides this immuneACCESS table in a form limited to in-frame rearrangements. Some clones are lacking; in checked studies, under half of them reflect an unresolved V gene, and why the rest are absent is not known. Clone size and the V and J calls come from that table; the DNA yielded D and trimming. The sample includes some 140,000 clones, with about 87% observed a single time. The ten top clones hold 3% to 3.5% of the sample.

This entry belongs to a study of T cell responses to AZD1222 COVID-19 vaccine (dated by TCRdb to the early 2020s). Some background on the complete study: AZD1222 recipients whose second dose came at about 4 weeks and those whose second dose came at about 12 weeks were combined into one group, since spike-specific TCR depth and breadth did not differ between the two schedules. TCR sequencing was performed for fewer than 250 trial participants, of whom roughly 200 were given two doses of AZD1222 and around 25 were given two doses of MenACWY control vaccine. Trial participants were enrolled into age subgroups of 18-55, 56-69 and 70-plus years, which contained approximately 150, 30 and 60 TCR-sequenced participants, respectively. On the study overall, not on this receptor specifically: The 56-69-year group was small, and its depth increase did not reach significance, likely because of low power. Conclusions about previously exposed vaccinees are limited, since just 5 to 7 AZD1222 recipients were seropositive for SARS-CoV-2 at baseline. Because no day 14 peak-response samples were available, repertoires were characterized only after the peak T cell response. Participants were mostly white British, with more females than males. The authors suggested clonal diversity may have been underestimated. The vaccine-associated CD4 TCRs covered the entire spike protein, and the dominant responses fell in regions 160-218 and 743-854. Spike-specific TCR breadth and depth rose significantly after two AZD1222 doses compared with day 0 and with MenACWY recipients. Epitopes outside the regions mutated in the B.1.351 and B.1.1.7 variants were reportedly recognized by nearly half of the unique spike-specific TCRs.

Sample time point, as interpreted from the label and publication: baseline before first vaccination. Vaccinee samples came from UK trials COV001 and COV002, including a single-blind randomized controlled phase 2/3 trial of AZD1222 (ChAdOx1 nCoV-19) in healthy adults. For TCRbeta chain sequencing, PBMC samples were collected from trial participants at day 0 and at day 28 after the second dose. As encoded in the germline V gene, CDR1 is SGHAT while CDR2 is FQNNGV. Measured from the cysteine to the phenylalanine, the CDR3 is 18 residues long. The kept DNA is CDR3 alone, 54 bases in frame from the first base. At the junction V is shortened by 1 base and J by 1 base, with 19 bases in between.

The chain employs TRBV11-2 and TRBJ1-1, with no confidently assigned D gene. Sequenced material: peripheral blood, taken on day 0 of AZD1222 vaccination. The receptor was isolated from an adult in good health. The CDR3 amino acid sequence is: CASSLVSWVRRRNTEAFF. DNA sequence: TGTGCCAGCAGCTTAGTAAGCTGGGTGCGGCGGCGGAACACTGAAGCTTTCTTT.